This is a list of T cell receptor beta chains from one sample in a study of T cells in Graves' hyperthyroidism and ophthalmopathy. MiXCR was run by TCRdb on the multiplex PCR reads, yielding one entry per CDR3 protein. The sample holds around 690,000 distinct CDR3 sequences; around a sixth are singletons and the top ten take around 15%. The material sequenced was blood. The receptors here all came from a man aged 50-59 years with Graves' hyperthyroidism. The CDR3 runs from the conserved cysteine through the conserved F or W. The D gene is left open where the match is weak. The listing skips clone size in some rows; elsewhere it reads once, few, many or a size class.

j_call d_call clone_size v_call cdr3_aa cdr3_nt
TRBJ2-7 NA many TRBV2 CASSVWLVRGEQYF TGTGCCAGCAGTGTTTGGTTGGTCAGGGGCGAGCAGTACTTC
TRBJ2-1 TRBD1 many TRBV20-1 CSARDLGQGAVDEQFF TGCAGTGCTAGAGATCTAGGTCAGGGGGCAGTTGATGAGCAGTTCTTC
TRBJ1-2 NA NA TRBV14 CASSQSAQGAYGYTF TGTGCCAGCAGCCAATCCGCCCAGGGCGCCTATGGCTACACCTTC
TRBJ2-5 TRBD2 NA TRBV6-2/TRBV6-3 CASSYPPGLAGGAETQYF TGTGCCAGCAGTTACCCTCCGGGACTAGCGGGAGGCGCAGAGACCCAGTACTTC
TRBJ2-7 NA many TRBV28 CASSADRSPYEQYF TGTGCCAGCAGTGCCGACAGGTCCCCCTACGAGCAGTACTTC
TRBJ2-1 TRBD1 few TRBV29-1 CSVGTGAVNEQFF TGCAGCGTTGGTACAGGGGCGGTCAATGAGCAGTTCTTC
TRBJ1-6 TRBD1 many TRBV27 CASIRTGDNSPLHF TGTGCCAGCATCCGGACAGGCGATAATTCACCCCTCCACTTT
TRBJ2-5 TRBD2 many TRBV24-1 CATSDGLAGGQETQYF TGTGCCACCAGTGATGGACTAGCGGGAGGCCAAGAGACCCAGTACTTC
TRBJ2-3 NA many TRBV7-2 CASSPVTTDTQYF TGTGCCAGCAGCCCAGTTACGACAGATACGCAGTATTTT
TRBJ2-3 TRBD2 NA TRBV5-1 CASSWLAGEGTDTQYF TGCGCCAGCAGCTGGTTAGCGGGAGAGGGGACAGATACGCAGTATTTT
TRBJ2-1 TRBD1 once TRBV24-1 CATSDAGTGAYNEQFF TGTGCCACCAGTGATGCCGGGACAGGGGCCTACAATGAGCAGTTCTTC
TRBJ1-1 NA many TRBV10-3 CAISESGSTEAFF TGTGCCATCAGTGAGTCAGGGTCCACTGAAGCTTTCTTT
TRBJ2-5 TRBD2 NA TRBV5-1 CAGSSGRAQETQYF TGCGCCGGGAGTAGCGGGAGGGCGCAAGAGACCCAGTACTTC
TRBJ2-1 NA few TRBV28 CASSLSPGRPYNEQFF TGTGCCAGCAGTTTATCACCGGGACGGCCTTACAATGAGCAGTTCTTC
TRBJ1-2 NA NA TRBV24-1 CATSDQGNGYTF TGTGCCACCAGTGACCAAGGGAATGGCTACACCTTC
TRBJ2-3 TRBD2 NA TRBV27 CASSLAGLSTNTQYF TGTGCCAGCAGTCTAGCGGGACTTAGTACAAATACGCAGTATTTT
TRBJ2-2 NA NA TRBV7-3 CASSRTATTGELFF TGTGCCAGCAGCAGGACCGCTACCACCGGGGAGCTGTTTTTT
TRBJ2-3 NA few TRBV6-1 CASIPSGRVITDTQYF TGTGCCAGCATCCCGTCCGGCAGGGTAATAACAGATACGCAGTATTTT
TRBJ1-5 TRBD1 few TRBV15 CATGEGDTGDNQPQHF TGTGCCACCGGAGAGGGGGACACAGGGGACAATCAGCCCCAGCATTTT
TRBJ2-1 NA many TRBV19 CASSIKGIYNEQFF TGTGCCAGTAGTATCAAGGGGATCTACAATGAGCAGTTCTTC
TRBJ2-2 TRBD2 few TRBV5-1 CASSKGLAGLNTGELFF TGCGCCAGCAGCAAGGGACTAGCGGGATTGAACACCGGGGAGCTGTTTTTT
TRBJ2-2 TRBD2 few TRBV7-6 CASSATRLAATGELFF TGTGCCAGCAGCGCAACCCGACTAGCGGCCACCGGGGAGCTGTTTTTT